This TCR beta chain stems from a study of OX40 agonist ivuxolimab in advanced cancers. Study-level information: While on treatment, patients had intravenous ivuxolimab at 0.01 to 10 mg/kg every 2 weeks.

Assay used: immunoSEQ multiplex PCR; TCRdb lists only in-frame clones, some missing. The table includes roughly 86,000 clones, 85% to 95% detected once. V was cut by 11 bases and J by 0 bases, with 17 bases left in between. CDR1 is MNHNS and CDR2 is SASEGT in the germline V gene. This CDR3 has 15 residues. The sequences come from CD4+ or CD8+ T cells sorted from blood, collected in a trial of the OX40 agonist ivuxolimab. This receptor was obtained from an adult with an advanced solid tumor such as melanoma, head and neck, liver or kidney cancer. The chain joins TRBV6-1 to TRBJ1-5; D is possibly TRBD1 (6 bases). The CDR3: CAGGVGGHSNQPQHF. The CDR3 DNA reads TGTGCCGGAGGTGTTGGGGGCCATAGCAATCAGCCCCAGCATTTT.